These T cell receptor beta chains were read from a single sample in a study of human T cells and chemical hapten exposure. TCRdb re-called the RACE reads through MiXCR, storing one row per CDR3 protein. The data contain about 45,000 distinct CDR3 sequences, 4.3% of them singletons. The specimen was whole blood. The receptor set was obtained from a female donor in good health. Some clones in this sample may be carry-over from other donors' samples. The CDR3 runs from the conserved cysteine through the conserved F or W. The order of the fields is J gene, V gene, clone size, D gene, CDR3 DNA, CDR3 protein. D genes are given only for firm matches. Some rows mark clone size as missing; the rest say once, few, many or name a class of expanded clone.

TRBJ2-2 TRBV6-2/TRBV6-3 many . TGTGCCAGCAGTTACAGGCCAACGGGGGACACCGGGGAGCTGTTTTTT CASSYRPTGDTGELFF
TRBJ2-7 TRBV20-1 many TRBD2 TGCAGTGCCGCGGGGGGGGCGTCCCCCTACGAGCAGTACTTC CSAAGGASPYEQYF
TRBJ2-1 TRBV10-3 many . TGTGCCATCAGTGAGTCGGGGGTATCGTTGAATGAGCAGTTCTTC CAISESGVSLNEQFF
TRBJ1-1 TRBV10-3 many . TGTGCCATCAGTGAAATAGGGGGGAACACTGAAGCTTTCTTT CAISEIGGNTEAFF
TRBJ1-1 TRBV10-3 many . TGTGCCATCAGTGAGTCCGGCCGGAGGACTGAAGCTTTCTTT CAISESGRRTEAFF
TRBJ2-3 TRBV7-2 few . TGTGCCAGCAGCTTGTTCAGGTCTAGCACAGATACGCAGTATTTT CASSLFRSSTDTQYF
TRBJ2-3 TRBV29-1 many TRBD1 TGCAGCGTCAAGACAGGGGAAGAGGCAGATACGCAGTATTTT CSVKTGEEADTQYF
TRBJ2-4 TRBV6-5 many . TGTGCCAGCAGCTATCTAGGGCGCCAAAACATTCAGTACTTC CASSYLGRQNIQYF
TRBJ2-3 TRBV20-1 few TRBD1 TGCAGTGCTCAGACAGGGGGAACAGATACGCAGTATTTT CSAQTGGTDTQYF
TRBJ1-6 TRBV19 many TRBD1 TGTGCCAGTAGTACGCACCAGGGGGCGAATTCACCCCTCCACTTT CASSTHQGANSPLHF
TRBJ1-2 TRBV5-1 many TRBD1 TGCGCCAGCAGCTTACAGGGGGCGGGTGACTATGGCTACACCTTC CASSLQGAGDYGYTF
TRBJ2-5 TRBV11-2 . . TGTGCCAGCAGGAAAGAGTGGGAGGAGACCCAGTACTTC CASRKEWEETQYF
TRBJ2-5 TRBV7-2 many TRBD2 TGTGCCAGCAGCCTCGCTAGCGGGGCCCCAGAGACCCAGTACTTC CASSLASGAPETQYF
TRBJ1-2 TRBV29-1 many . TGCAGCGTTGAAGACCGGGGGGCCGCTGGCTACACCTTC CSVEDRGAAGYTF
TRBJ2-5 TRBV3-1 many . TGTGCCAGCAGCCAAGAGTGGAGCGGGCTTCAAGAGACCCAGTACTTC CASSQEWSGLQETQYF
TRBJ1-1 TRBV5-1 many . TGCGCCAGCAGATTGGGGTCCCGGACTGAAGCTTTCTTT CASRLGSRTEAFF
TRBJ1-1 TRBV18 many . TGTGCCAGCTCACCACCCCGGGGGCGGGCCACTGAAGCTTTCTTT CASSPPRGRATEAFF
TRBJ1-5 TRBV11-2 many . TGTGCCAGCAGCTTAAGTCCTGCAGCTTATAGCAATCAGCCCCAGCATTTT CASSLSPAAYSNQPQHF
TRBJ2-1 TRBV5-5 few . TGTGCCAGCAGCTTGAGGGAGGTAGATGAGCAGTTCTTC CASSLREVDEQFF
TRBJ2-1 TRBV20-1 many TRBD2 TGCAGTGCCTACCGACTAGCGGGGGGGACTTCCTCCTACAATGAGCAGTTCTTC CSAYRLAGGTSSYNEQFF
TRBJ1-6 TRBV5-6 many . TGTGCCAGCAGCTGGGACCGAAATAATTCACCCCTCCACTTT CASSWDRNNSPLHF
TRBJ2-3 TRBV6-2/TRBV6-3 many TRBD2 TGTGCCAGCAGTTCACCCTGGACTAGCGGGGGAACTAGCACAGATACGCAGTATTTT CASSSPWTSGGTSTDTQYF
TRBJ1-1 TRBV7-7 many . TGTGCTAGCAGCTTAGTTCAGGTATGGGACACTGAAGCTTTCTTT CASSLVQVWDTEAFF